These 10 T cell receptor beta chains came from one sample sequenced in a study of T cell responses to AZD1222 COVID-19 vaccine. The repertoire was sequenced with immunoSEQ multiplex PCR; TCRdb's copy has only in-frame clones and lacks some. This table has about 120,000 clones, 85% to 95% appearing once. Here the sequenced sample was peripheral blood, taken 28 days after the second AZD1222 dose. The receptors were gathered from an adult who received the AZD1222 COVID-19 vaccine.

The chain carries TRBV7-2 and TRBJ2-1; 13 bases fit TRBD2. Germline assignment: CDR1 SGHTA and CDR2 FQGNSA. J lost 7 bases, V lost 1 base, and 1 base had no gene match. This CDR3 has 15 amino acids. The CDR3 protein is CASSLGLAGGNEQFF. CDR3 DNA: TGTGCCAGCAGCTTAGGACTAGCGGGGGGTAATGAGCAGTTCTTC.

The CDR3 bases are TGTGCCAGCAGTACAACCCTTAGCGGGTTAGCCTACGAGCAGTACTTC. Residues: CASSTTLSGLAYEQYF. The V call is TRBV28, the J call TRBJ2-7, with 7 bases identical to TRBD2. The CDR3 extends over 16 amino acids. Germline values: CDR1 MDHEN, CDR2 SYDVKM. J was trimmed by 2 bases and V by 5 bases; bases with no gene match: 12. Complete variable domain (other parts from reference TRBV28 and TRBJ2-7): DVKVTQSSRYLVKRTGEKVFLECVQDMDHENMFWYRQDPGLGLRLIYFSYDVKMKEKGDIPEGYSVSREKKERFSLILESASTNQTSMYLCASSTTLSGLAYEQYFGPGTRLTVT.

The chain joins TRBV5-5 to TRBJ2-7, with D perhaps matching TRBD1 (6 bases). CDR3 length equals 15 residues. CDR1 is SGHKS, CDR2 YYEKEE, per germline (reference sequence). V lost 4 bases to trimming and J lost 4 bases, with 18 bases between them. The CDR3 spells CASSGTGTPVYEQYF. For the CDR3, the DNA is TGTGCCAGCAGCGGGACCGGGACACCTGTATACGAGCAGTACTTC. The variable domain in full, with the rest retrieved from reference TRBV5-5 and TRBJ2-7, is DAGVTQSPTHLIKTRGQQVTLRCSPISGHKSVSWYQQVLGQGPQFIFQYYEKEERGRGNFPDRFSARQFPNYSSELNVNALLLGDSALYLCASSGTGTPVYEQYFGPGTRLTVT.

The chain recombines TRBV6-5 with TRBJ2-6; D gene uncertain. Trimming cost V 6 bases and J 3 bases, with 6 bases left between them. Per the germline V gene, CDR1 is MNHEY and CDR2 is SVGAGI. This CDR3 spans 13 amino acids. The CDR3 sequence: CASSLGGANVLTF. The DNA of the CDR3 is TGTGCCAGCAGCCTCGGTGGGGCCAACGTCCTGACTTTC.

This clone was observed a handful of times. V gene TRBV2 combines with J gene TRBJ1-2, with D possibly being TRBD1 (5 bases). The CDR3 is made up of 13 amino acids. In germline, CDR1 is SNHLY, CDR2 FYNNEI. V was cut by 9 bases and J by 4 bases, with 15 bases left in between. This CDR3 reads CARRDVNGYGYTF. The CDR3 DNA follows: TGTGCCAGGAGGGACGTGAACGGCTATGGCTACACCTTC.

Regarding this clone: Germline and junction disagree at one end, which may indicate a read error. V and J are TRBV28 and TRBJ1-5, with 8 nucleotides matching TRBD1. Germline CDR1 and CDR2: MDHEN and SYDVKM. This CDR3 spans 11 amino acids. The CDR3 nucleotides read TGTGCCAGCAGTCGACAGGGGCCCCGGCATTTT. Its translation is CASSRQGPRHF. Full variable domain (remainder filled in from reference TRBV28 and TRBJ1-5): DVKVTQSSRYLVKRTGEKVFLECVQDMDHENMFWYRQDPGLGLRLIYFSYDVKMKEKGDIPEGYSVSREKKERFSLILESASTNQTSMYLCASSRQGPRHFGDGTRLSIL.

The V gene is TRBV6-5, the J gene TRBJ1-2; D might be TRBD1 (6 bases). The V gene's germline CDR1 is MNHEY and CDR2 SVGAGI. V lost 0 bases to trimming and J lost 6 bases, with 11 bases between them. This CDR3 region has 14 residues. CDR3 in DNA: TGTGCCAGCAGTTACTCGACCAGGGGAAATGGCTACACCTTC. Translation: CASSYSTRGNGYTF.

The chain couples TRBV4-1 to TRBJ2-3; D is uncertain. The germline V and J ends were trimmed by 3 bases and 3 bases, with 7 bases remaining between them. This CDR3 contains 13 residues. The germline CDR1 and CDR2 sequences are MGHRA and YSYEKL. The DNA for the CDR3 is TGCGCCAGCAGCCACCCAGTAACAGATACGCAGTATTTT. Translated, it gives CASSHPVTDTQYF.

This chain links TRBV12-3 or TRBV12-4 with TRBJ1-5; D is perhaps TRBD1 (5 bases). This CDR3 is built from 13 residues. With 6 bases removed from V and 0 bases from J, the gap between germline ends came to 6 bases. CDR3 coding DNA: TGTGCCAGCAGGGGACTTAGCAATCAGCCCCAGCATTTT. Protein: CASRGLSNQPQHF.

CDR3 sequence: CASSGGDRGRTEAFF. CDR3 bases: TGTGCCAGCAGTGGGGGAGACAGGGGTAGGACTGAAGCTTTCTTT. The chain joins TRBV2 to TRBJ1-1; TRBD1 agrees at 8 bases. Looked up from germline, CDR1 is SNHLY and CDR2 is FYNNEI. The J segment lost 5 bases and the V segment lost 4 bases, leaving 9 bases of the junction unmatched. This CDR3 contains 15 residues.